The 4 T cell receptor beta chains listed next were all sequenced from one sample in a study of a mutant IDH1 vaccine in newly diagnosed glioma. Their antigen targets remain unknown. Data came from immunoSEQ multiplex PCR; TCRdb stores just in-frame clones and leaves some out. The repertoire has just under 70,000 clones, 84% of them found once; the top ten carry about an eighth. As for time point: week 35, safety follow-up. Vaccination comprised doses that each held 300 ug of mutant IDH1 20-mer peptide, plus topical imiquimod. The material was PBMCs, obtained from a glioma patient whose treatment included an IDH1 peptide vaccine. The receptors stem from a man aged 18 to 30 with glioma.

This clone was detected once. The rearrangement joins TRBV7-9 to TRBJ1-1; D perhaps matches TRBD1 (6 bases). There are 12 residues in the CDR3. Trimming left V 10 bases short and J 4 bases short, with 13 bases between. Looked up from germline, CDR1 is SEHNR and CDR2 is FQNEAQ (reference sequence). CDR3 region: CATDKGGTEAFF. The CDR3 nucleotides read TGTGCCACCGATAAGGGGGGCACTGAAGCTTTCTTT.

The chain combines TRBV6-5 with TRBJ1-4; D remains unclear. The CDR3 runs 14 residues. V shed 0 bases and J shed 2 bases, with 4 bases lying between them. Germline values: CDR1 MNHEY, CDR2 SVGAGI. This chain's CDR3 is CASSYSGTNEKLFF. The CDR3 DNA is TGTGCCAGCAGTTACTCAGGGACTAATGAAAAACTGTTTTTT.

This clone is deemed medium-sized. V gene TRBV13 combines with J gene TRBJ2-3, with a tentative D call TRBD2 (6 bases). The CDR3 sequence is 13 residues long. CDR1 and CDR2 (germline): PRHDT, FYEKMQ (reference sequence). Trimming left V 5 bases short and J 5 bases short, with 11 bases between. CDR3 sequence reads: CASSLSGVDTQYF. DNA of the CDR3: TGTGCCAGCAGCCTCTCGGGGGTAGATACGCAGTATTTT. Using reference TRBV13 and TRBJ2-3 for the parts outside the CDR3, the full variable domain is AAGVIQSPRHLIKEKRETATLKCYPIPRHDTVYWYQQGPGQDPQFLISFYEKMQSDKGSIPDRFSAQQFSDYHSELNMSSLELGDSALYFCASSLSGVDTQYFGPGTRLTVL.

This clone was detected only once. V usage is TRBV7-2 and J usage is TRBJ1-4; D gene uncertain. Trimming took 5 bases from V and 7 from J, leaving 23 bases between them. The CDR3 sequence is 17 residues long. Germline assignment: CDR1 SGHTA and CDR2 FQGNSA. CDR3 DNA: TGTGCCAGCAGCCTATCCCGCCCCACTACGGGCGGTGAAAAACTGTTTTTT. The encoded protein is CASSLSRPTTGGEKLFF.